This T cell receptor (beta chain) was sequenced for a study of T cells in Graves' hyperthyroidism and ophthalmopathy. An absence of ophthalmopathy progression within 18 months meant stable Graves' hyperthyroidism. Diagnoses rested on clinical symptoms, serum thyroxine and TRAb, thyroid ultrasound and orbital computed tomography. It was RNA transcripts that yielded the amplified TCR beta CDR3 regions. First-round RT-PCR of the TCR CDR3 relied on the HTBI primer set. TCRdb fed the multiplex PCR reads into MiXCR, producing one record per CDR3 protein. The profile shows 560,000 or so distinct CDR3 sequences, 46% of them singletons. This CDR3 is built from 15 residues. CDR1 is SGHTA and CDR2 is FQGNSA in the germline V gene. Trimming cost V 5 bases and J 6 bases; bases outside gene matches: 9.

This chain uses TRBV7-2 with TRBJ2-7, with 11 bases that match TRBD2. The sample consisted of peripheral blood or thyroid tissue (not recorded which). The clonotype comes from a woman between 18 and 29 years old with Graves' hyperthyroidism. DNA of the CDR3: TGTGCCAGCAGCACCGCCGGGACTAGCGGAGCCGAGCAGTACTTC. Its translation: CASSTAGTSGAEQYF.